The 3 T cell receptor beta chains presented below share a single source sample, sequenced in a study of identical twins. A single record per CDR3 protein comes from TCRdb applying MiXCR to the 5' RACE reads. The table has a few hundred thousand distinct CDR3 sequences, 12% seen once. The sample was also linked to a second study, of yellow fever vaccine responses in identical twins.

Input material: CD8+ T cells sorted from blood. The receptor source for this set is a woman under 30 in good health.

The CDR3 region has the DNA TGTGCCAGCAGTTATTCAGCGGGGGGCTACAATGAGCAGTTCTTC. This sequence encodes CASSYSAGGYNEQFF. This rearrangement joins TRBV6-5 to TRBJ2-1; TRBD2 aligns across 9 bases. The CDR3 is 15 amino acids. The V gene end was trimmed by 3 bases and the J gene end by 3 bases; junction bases not matched to a gene: 3. Germline values: CDR1 MNHEY, CDR2 SVGAGI.

This clonotype was recorded many times. The chain recombines TRBV29-1 with TRBJ2-7; tentative D call: TRBD1 (5 bases). Trimming took off 3 bases at V and 2 bases at J, with 5 bases between the two ends. Germline values: CDR1 SQVTM, CDR2 ANQGSEA. The CDR3 totals 11 residues. This CDR3 reads CSVEGPYEQYF. The CDR3 nucleotides are TGCAGCGTTGAGGGGCCCTACGAGCAGTACTTC.

CDR3 in amino acids: CASSLNGIPLATNEKLFF. CDR3 coding DNA: TGTGCCAGCAGCTTAAACGGAATCCCTCTTGCAACTAATGAAAAACTGTTTTTT. V usage is TRBV11-1 and J usage is TRBJ1-4; D is ambiguous. Trimming shortened V by 2 bases and J by 0 bases, and 16 bases separated the two germline ends. CDR3 size: 18 residues. Germline CDR1 and CDR2: SGHAT and FQDESV (reference sequence). Variable domain in full (rest from reference TRBV11-1 and TRBJ1-4): EAEVAQSPRYKITEKSQAVAFWCDPISGHATLYWYRQILGQGPELLVQFQDESVVDDSQLPKDRFSAERLKGVDSTLKIQPAELGDSAMYLCASSLNGIPLATNEKLFFGSGTQLSVL.